This T cell receptor (beta chain) derives from a study of T-cell reconstitution after alpha-beta-depleted transplantation in children (TCRdb year 2016). Study-wide context: T-cell immune reconstitution after TCRalphabeta/CD19-depleted allogeneic hematopoietic cell transplantation in children was quantitatively tracked in the study by means of TCR repertoire profiling. Summary of the overall study and its limitations: In some patients, the high TCRbeta diversity seen at day 60 was put down to recipient T cells and intrathymic progenitors that had survived conditioning. The frequencies of hyperexpanded clones fell over the following months, and after one year, T-cell counts and TCRbeta diversity were mostly attributed to newly produced T cells. The apparently early alphabetaT-cell count recovery about two months after transplant was reportedly dependent on only several hundred rapidly expanded clones derived from non-depleted graft cells.

CDR1 and CDR2 (SEHNR, FQNEAQ) derive from the germline V gene (reference sequence). V ends up 3 bases short and J 1 base short, with an unmatched junction base count of 9. The CDR3 has 17 amino acids, counting the end cysteine and phenylalanine. CDR3 DNA only is kept here, 51 bases in frame from base 1. A remark on this clonotype: Its antigen is not yet known. No per-base quality is available; no much larger clone lies one base away.

Libraries were made using PCR. The run used an Illumina HiSeq 2500. TCR libraries were prepared with molecular barcoding, using unique molecular identifiers to normalize TCRbeta repertoire quantification. Using fastp trimming at Q25 and MiXCR clonotype assembly, TCRdb reanalyzed the public sequencing data and kept in-frame beta chains. Every entry covers one CDR3 protein and lists the most common genes and DNA from its rows. The sample contains approximately 190,000 distinct CDR3 sequences, about 6% of them found a single time. The ten top clones hold about 4.3% of the sample. The meaning of the sample's treatment or condition label: allogeneic hematopoietic cell transplantation with graft depleted of TCRalphabeta T cells and CD19 B cells. Transplant recipients were children who received TCRalphabeta/CD19-depleted allogeneic hematopoietic cell grafts.

The receptor's source is a girl under three years old with combined immunodeficiency, due to receive a stem cell transplant. The specimen comprised PBMCs, sampled before TCRalphabeta/CD19-depleted stem cell transplant. The V and J segments used are TRBV7-9 and TRBJ1-3, with 7 bases aligning to TRBD1. The DNA sequence is given as TGTGCCAGCAGCTTCTCCTACAGGGGCCAATCTGGAAACACCATATATTTT. It is translated as CASSFSYRGQSGNTIYF.